This is a list of T cell receptor beta chains from one sample in a study of blood T cell repertoires in COVID-19. Using immunoSEQ multiplex PCR, the repertoire was profiled, and TCRdb retains in-frame clones only, with some absent. The sample has tens of thousands of clones; about 90% are singletons. The sample comprised peripheral blood. The receptors come from a human donor in a cohort sampled during active COVID-19. Both conserved end residues are part of each CDR3. D genes are given only for firm matches. Where a row states a size, it is once, few, many or the class of an expanded clone; other rows omit it.

v_gene,j_gene,d_gene,abundance,CDR3nt,CDR3aa
TRBV6-5,TRBJ2-5,.,.,TGTGCCAGCAGGATAACGGTGGGCCCGCAAGAGACCCAGTACTTC,CASRITVGPQETQYF
TRBV12-3/TRBV12-4,TRBJ1-2,.,.,TGTGCCAGCACCGGACAAATCTTCTATGGCTACACCTTC,CASTGQIFYGYTF
TRBV5-1,TRBJ1-4,TRBD1,.,TGCGCCAGCAGCCAGCAGGGGGGCGGTGAAAAACTGTTTTTT,CASSQQGGGEKLFF
TRBV6-5,TRBJ2-3,.,.,TGTGCCAGCAGTTACAGTGGCGGGGGCACAGATACGCAGTATTTT,CASSYSGGGTDTQYF
TRBV5-4,TRBJ1-3,TRBD1,.,TGTGCCAGCAGCTTGGGGGGACAGGGTCCAAACACCATATATTTT,CASSLGGQGPNTIYF
TRBV14,TRBJ2-5,.,.,TGTGCCAGCAGGGGCCTGGGAGAGACCCAGTACTTC,CASRGLGETQYF
TRBV18,TRBJ1-2,TRBD1,.,TGTGCCAGCTCACCGGGACAGTCTAATGGCTACACCTTC,CASSPGQSNGYTF
TRBV19,TRBJ1-5,TRBD1,.,TGTGCCAGTAGGTCGGGGCAGGGGGCAAGGCAGCCCCAGCATTTT,CASRSGQGARQPQHF
TRBV19,TRBJ1-1,.,.,TGTGCCAGTAAGGGTAGGGGTGAATTCACTGAAGCTTTCTTT,CASKGRGEFTEAFF
TRBV2,TRBJ2-2,.,.,TGTGCCAGCAGAACTAGGGGCGGGAAATGGACCGGGGAGCTGTTTTTT,CASRTRGGKWTGELFF
TRBV6-4,TRBJ2-6,.,once,TGTGCCAGCAGTGACGGCCTCACCACTACCTCTGGGGCCAACGTCCTGACTTTC,CASSDGLTTTSGANVLTF
TRBV3-1/TRBV3-2,TRBJ2-5,TRBD2,.,TGTGCCAGCAGCCGAGATAGCGGGGGGTACCGGGGGTCGGAGACCCAGTACTTC,CASSRDSGGYRGSETQYF
TRBV3-1/TRBV3-2,TRBJ1-5,.,.,TGTGCCAGCAGCCCCTGGGGGGGTGTTAGCAATCAGCCCCAGCATTTT,CASSPWGGVSNQPQHF
TRBV19,TRBJ1-5,.,.,TGTGCCAGTAGTGTCGTCGAATGGGGAGGCAATCAGCCCCAGCATTTT,CASSVVEWGGNQPQHF
TRBV27,TRBJ1-2,.,.,TGTGCCAGCAGTATCGGGGGTACCTATGGCTACACCTTC,CASSIGGTYGYTF
TRBV6-5,TRBJ1-1,TRBD1,once,TGTGCCAGCAGCCTGCGGACAGGGTGGGAAGCTTTCTTT,CASSLRTGWEAFF
TRBV7-9,TRBJ1-3,.,.,TGTGCCAGCAGCCCCGCAGACTCTGGAAACACCATATATTTT,CASSPADSGNTIYF
TRBV24-1,TRBJ2-2,.,.,TGTGCCACCAGTGATTTAGCAGGGTTGGACACCGGGGAGCTGTTTTTT,CATSDLAGLDTGELFF
TRBV7-2,TRBJ2-1,.,.,TGTGCCAGCAGCCCGGACTATCACAATGAGCAGTTCTTC,CASSPDYHNEQFF
TRBV24-1,TRBJ2-3,TRBD1,.,TGTGCCACCAGTGAGTTACAGGGGGCCCTTGGAGATACGCAGTATTTT,CATSELQGALGDTQYF
TRBV18,TRBJ2-5,.,.,TGTGCCAGCTCAGGGATAAACAGGGTCGGGGAGACCCAGTACTTC,CASSGINRVGETQYF
TRBV18,TRBJ1-6,.,.,TGTGCCAGCTCACCCCTTGGACTGAATAATTCACCCCTCCACTTT,CASSPLGLNNSPLHF
TRBV6-1,TRBJ1-5,.,.,TGTGCCAGCAGTGAGAAAGGACTTAATCAGCCCCAGCATTTT,CASSEKGLNQPQHF
TRBV7-9,TRBJ1-1,.,.,TGTGCCAGCAGCTTAACTGGGCTAAACACTGAAGCTTTCTTT,CASSLTGLNTEAFF
TRBV7-6,TRBJ2-1,TRBD1,.,TGTGCCAGCAGCCCCCGACAGGGGGCCCACAATGAGCAGTTCTTC,CASSPRQGAHNEQFF
TRBV11-3,TRBJ2-3,.,.,TGTGCCAGCAGTCCTGGGCCCCTAGGGGGACGTTTAACAGATACGCAGTATTTT,CASSPGPLGGRLTDTQYF
TRBV7-9,TRBJ1-2,TRBD1,.,TGTGCCAGCAGCTCTTCAGGGGGCTATGGCTACACCTTC,CASSSSGGYGYTF
TRBV18,TRBJ2-5,.,.,TGTGCCAGCTCACCACCGAGGCAAGGGGGGGCCCAGTACTTC,CASSPPRQGGAQYF
TRBV7-8,TRBJ1-5,.,few,TGTGCCAGCAGCGCCCTAGCCCAAACAGGGATCAATCAGCCCCAGCATTTT,CASSALAQTGINQPQHF
TRBV5-6,TRBJ1-4,.,.,TGTGCCAGCAGCTTGGGGAAACAGGAGGAAAAACTGTTTTTT,CASSLGKQEEKLFF
TRBV5-5,TRBJ2-2,.,.,TGTGCCAGCAGCTTGGATCACTTATACACCGGGGAGCCGTTTTTT,CASSLDHLYTGEPFF
TRBV28,TRBJ2-3,.,.,TGTGCCAGCAGTTTCCCTCCGGGGGGCACAGATACGCAGTATTTT,CASSFPPGGTDTQYF
TRBV30,TRBJ1-1,TRBD1,.,TGTGCCTGGAGCGGGGACAGATACACTGAAGCTTTCTTT,CAWSGDRYTEAFF
TRBV7-8,TRBJ1-4,.,.,TGTGCCAGCAGCCCGAATTACAGGGCCATAAATGAAAAACTGTTTTTT,CASSPNYRAINEKLFF
TRBV6-4,TRBJ1-1,TRBD1,once,TGTGCCAGCATTCGACAGGGGACTGAAGCTTTCTTT,CASIRQGTEAFF
TRBV4-3,TRBJ1-2,TRBD1,large,TGCGCCAGCAGCCAATCCTTTACAGGGGCGGATGGCTACACCTTC,CASSQSFTGADGYTF
TRBV7-9,TRBJ1-5,.,.,TGTGCCAGCAGCATGTTTCAGGGGAAAAACCAGCCCCAGCATTTT,CASSMFQGKNQPQHF
TRBV11-3,TRBJ2-5,TRBD2,.,TGTGCCAGCAGCGCGACTAGCGGGAGCCGGGAGACCCAGTACTTC,CASSATSGSRETQYF
TRBV3-1/TRBV3-2,TRBJ1-2,.,.,TGTGCCAGCAGCCAGGTAGACTATGGCTACACCTTC,CASSQVDYGYTF
TRBV24-1,TRBJ2-2,.,once,TGTGCCACCAGTGATTTGGCAGGGCGTAGCACCGGGGAGCTGTTTTTT,CATSDLAGRSTGELFF
TRBV11-3,TRBJ2-2,TRBD1,.,TGTGCCAGTCGGGACAGGGCGGACACCGGGGAGCTGTTTTTT,CASRDRADTGELFF
TRBV5-5,TRBJ1-3,.,.,TGTGCCAGCAGCTTGTCAACAGCTGGAAACACCATATATTTT,CASSLSTAGNTIYF
TRBV7-9,TRBJ1-1,.,.,TGTGCCAGCAGTTACGGAGGTGGGAACACTGAAGCTTTCTTT,CASSYGGGNTEAFF
TRBV7-3,TRBJ1-1,TRBD1,.,TGTGCCAGCAGCTTCCACAGGGGAACTGAAGCTTTCTTT,CASSFHRGTEAFF
TRBV3-1/TRBV3-2,TRBJ2-2,.,.,TGTGCCAGTAACACAGGGACCGGGGAGCTGTTTTTT,CASNTGTGELFF
TRBV5-1,TRBJ1-2,TRBD1,.,TGCGCCAGCAGCTTGGGACAGGGGGGATATGGCTACACCTTC,CASSLGQGGYGYTF
TRBV9,TRBJ2-1,TRBD2,.,TGTGCCAGCAGCGGGGGACTAGTCGGGGGTGAGCAGTTCTTC,CASSGGLVGGEQFF
TRBV6-5,TRBJ1-6,.,.,TGTGCCAGCAGTTACTTTATGGTGGCAGATTCACCCCTCCACTTT,CASSYFMVADSPLHF
TRBV4-1,TRBJ2-5,.,.,TGCGCCAGCAGCCAAGTTGCCGGGGTCCTCCAAGAGACCCAGTACTTC,CASSQVAGVLQETQYF
TRBV5-1,TRBJ2-3,.,.,TGCGCCAGCGCCGACGGTGGGGGGTTTTGGTCGTATTTT,CASADGGGFWSYF
TRBV6-5,TRBJ1-2,.,few,TGTGCCATAGGACAGATTCTGTCCCTCCTGGATGGCTACACCTTC,CAIGQILSLLDGYTF
TRBV4-1,TRBJ1-1,TRBD1,.,TGCGCCAGCAGCCAGGGGACAGGGTGGGAAGCTTTCTTT,CASSQGTGWEAFF
TRBV18,TRBJ1-6,.,.,TGTGCCAGCTCAGCGCTCCTAACGGGGTCAAATTCACCCCTCCACTTT,CASSALLTGSNSPLHF
TRBV7-2,TRBJ2-3,.,.,TGTGCCAGCAGGTATGGAGCGCCCACAGATACGCAGTATTTT,CASRYGAPTDTQYF